One sample yielded the 24 T cell receptor beta chains listed below, sequenced in a study of blood T cell repertoires in COVID-19. Libraries were prepared by immunoSEQ multiplex PCR; TCRdb keeps only in-frame clonotypes and omits some of them. The repertoire holds 150,000 to 250,000 clones, with approximately 82% as singletons. The specimen sequenced was peripheral blood. Source of these receptors: a human donor with acute or convalescent COVID-19. The donor label of this sample is uncertain.

This clone has only one observation. The chain employs TRBV11-2 and TRBJ2-1; 9 nucleotides line up with TRBD2. Germline CDR1 reads SGHAT; CDR2 reads FQNNGV. CDR3 length: 15 residues. V was clipped by 5 bases and J by 4 bases; unmatched bases: 6. The CDR3 spells CASSPGTSYYNEQFF. DNA of the CDR3: TGTGCCAGCAGCCCCGGGACTAGCTATTACAATGAGCAGTTCTTC.

The rearrangement uses TRBV6-6 and TRBJ1-2, with a possible D match to TRBD1 (6 bases). This CDR3 is built from 17 residues. Trimming took off 5 bases at V and 4 bases at J, with 23 bases between the two ends. Per the germline V gene, CDR1 is MNHNY and CDR2 is SVGAGI (reference sequence). CDR3 coding DNA: TGTGCCAGCAGTCACCGACAGGCTAGCCCTTCTAGCTATGGCTACACCTTC. It yields the protein CASSHRQASPSSYGYTF.

CDR3 sequence: CASRGTGGDNSPLHF. In nucleotides, the CDR3 is TGTGCCAGCAGGGGGACAGGGGGGGATAATTCACCCCTCCACTTT. V gene TRBV28 combines with J gene TRBJ1-6, with 11 bases that match TRBD1. Germline trimming cut 6 bases from V and 5 bases from J; bases unmatched to any gene: 3. The CDR3 runs to 15 residues. Germline V gene lookup returns CDR1 MDHEN and CDR2 SYDVKM.

CDR3 amino acids: CASSWTSGVTEQYF. CDR3 coding DNA: TGTGCCAGCAGCTGGACTAGCGGGGTCACCGAGCAGTACTTC. The V gene is TRBV6-2 or TRBV6-3, the J gene TRBJ2-7; 12 bases align to TRBD2. CDR1 and CDR2 from the germline V gene are MNHEY and SVGEGT. J lost 6 bases, V lost 6 bases, and 6 bases had no gene match. There are 14 residues in the CDR3.

V is TRBV19 and J is TRBJ2-2; 12 bases line up with TRBD1. With 6 bases clipped from V and 2 bases from J, the junction kept 10 bases outside the gene matches. This CDR3 is built from 18 residues. Germline CDR1 LNHDA, CDR2 SQIVND (reference sequence). CDR3 nucleotides: TGTGCCAGTAGCAAAGAGGGGGACAGGGGGCTTAACACCGGGGAGCTGTTTTTT. The encoded protein is CASSKEGDRGLNTGELFF.

The chain's CDR3 is CANRQGAVSNQPQHF. The CDR3, as DNA: TGTGCCAACCGACAGGGGGCGGTCAGCAATCAGCCCCAGCATTTT. The chain carries TRBV3-1 (or the pseudogene TRBV3-2) and TRBJ1-5; 10 positions match TRBD1. V was pared by 10 bases and J by 1 base, with 7 bases of the junction left unmatched. From germline, CDR1 is LGHDT and CDR2 YNNKEL (reference sequence). The length of the CDR3 is 15 residues.

This clone occurred once. The rearrangement links TRBV6-5 to TRBJ1-1; TRBD1 matches at 8 bases. V shed 6 bases and J 0 bases; nucleotides not matched to a gene: 6. The CDR3 totals 15 residues. CDR1 and CDR2 from the germline V gene are MNHEY and SVGAGI. The CDR3 loop is CASSLQGEMNTEAFF. In DNA form, the CDR3 reads TGTGCCAGCAGCCTACAGGGGGAAATGAACACTGAAGCTTTCTTT.

V is TRBV15 and J is TRBJ2-7; TRBD2 matches 8 bases. V lost 5 bases to trimming and J lost 1 base; unmatched junction nucleotides: 7. The CDR3 has 15 residues. Germline V lookup: CDR1 LNHNV, CDR2 YYDKDF (reference sequence). The CDR3 bases are TGTGCCACCAGCGGTCGGCTAGCGGGTTCCTACGAGCAGTACTTC. Amino acid sequence: CATSGRLAGSYEQYF.

The chain joins TRBV5-1 to TRBJ1-6; D is unclear. Trimming removed 0 bases from V and 7 bases from J, with 5 bases in between. The CDR3 has 13 residues. Looked up from germline, CDR1 is SGHRS and CDR2 is YFSETQ. The CDR3 here is CASSLGGNSPLHF. DNA of the CDR3: TGCGCCAGCAGCTTGGGCGGAAATTCACCCCTCCACTTT.

The V call is TRBV28, the J call TRBJ1-1; TRBD1 matches 7 bases. The CDR3 loop spans 12 amino acids. The trim removed 7 bases at V and 7 bases at J, leaving 6 bases unmatched. Germline V gives CDR1 MDHEN, CDR2 SYDVKM. CDR3 in amino acids: CASTLRQGEAFF. CDR3 DNA sequence: TGTGCCAGCACCCTCCGACAGGGTGAAGCTTTCTTT.

This chain links TRBV19 with TRBJ1-5; 8 nucleotides match TRBD1. This CDR3 comprises 13 residues. V shed 6 bases and J 7 bases; nucleotides not matched to a gene: 5. CDR1 LNHDA and CDR2 SQIVND come from the germline V gene (reference sequence). The CDR3 here is CASSPGGGQPQHF. As DNA, the CDR3 is TGTGCCAGTAGCCCAGGGGGCGGACAGCCCCAGCATTTT.

V is TRBV6-2 or TRBV6-3 and J is TRBJ2-1; 8 nucleotides match TRBD2. The CDR3 extends over 19 amino acids. Germline V gives CDR1 MNHEY, CDR2 SVGEGT. After removal of 6 bases from V and 8 bases from J, the junction contained 24 bases not matched to a gene. CDR3 in amino acids: CASSLWGGDTSGSNHEQFF. The CDR3 nucleotides read TGTGCCAGCAGCCTATGGGGGGGGGATACGAGCGGGAGTAATCATGAGCAGTTCTTC.

This rearrangement joins TRBV29-1 to TRBJ2-1, with TRBD2 matching over 14 bases. V dropped 5 bases and J dropped 12; count of bases not matched to a gene: 9. Germline CDR1 is SQVTM and CDR2 is ANQGSEA. The CDR3 contains 14 residues. The CDR3 is CSVPGTSGSRLQFF. The CDR3 DNA reads TGCAGCGTTCCTGGGACTAGCGGGAGCAGGTTGCAGTTCTTC.

The chain employs TRBV2 and TRBJ1-1, with 9 bases lining up with TRBD1. V was pared by 4 bases and J by 6 bases, with 3 bases of the junction left unmatched. Germline CDR1 reads SNHLY; CDR2 reads FYNNEI. This CDR3 comprises 13 residues. The DNA of the CDR3 is TGTGCCAGCAGTGTGGACAGGGGAGCTGAAGCTTTCTTT. It is translated as CASSVDRGAEAFF.

V is TRBV4-3 and J is TRBJ2-7; 7 positions agree with TRBD2. V was pared by 0 bases and J by 7 bases, with 15 bases of the junction left unmatched. The germline V gene has CDR1 LGHNA and CDR2 YSLEER. The CDR3 is made up of 17 amino acids. CDR3 coding DNA: TGCGCCAGCAGCCAAGACTACCGGGCGGGAGCGATGAGGGAGCAGTACTTC. As protein: CASSQDYRAGAMREQYF.

The CDR3 DNA reads as TGTGCCACCAGTGTAGGAGGGAGGGCCCAAGAGACCCAGTACTTC. Residues: CATSVGGRAQETQYF. The rearrangement links TRBV24-1 to TRBJ2-5; 7 nucleotides agree with TRBD2. Unmatched junction bases numbered 6, after V lost 5 bases and J lost 1 base. CDR1 and CDR2 (germline): KGHDR, SFDVKD. This CDR3 contains 15 residues.

CDR3 DNA sequence: TGTGCCAGCAGCGTAGCGGGGAACACCGGGGAGCTGTTTTTT. Its translation: CASSVAGNTGELFF. This sequence joins TRBV9 and TRBJ2-2, with D hard to call. This CDR3 is 14 amino acids long. Trimming shortened V by 0 bases and J by 1 base, and 4 bases separated the two germline ends. Germline assignment: CDR1 SGDLS and CDR2 YYNGEE.

V gene TRBV5-1 combines with J gene TRBJ2-7; 9 nucleotides match TRBD1. Trimming cost V 0 bases and J 2 bases; bases outside gene matches: 12. Germline lookup yields CDR1 SGHRS and CDR2 YFSETQ. The CDR3 is 18 residues long. CDR3 DNA sequence: TGCGCCAGCAGCTTGGCGGGACAGGGAGGGAGACAAACCTACGAGCAGTACTTC. Translating it yields CASSLAGQGGRQTYEQYF.

J is TRBJ2-1 and V is TRBV9; 9 nucleotides align to TRBD2. CDR1 is SGDLS, CDR2 YYNGEE, per germline. The CDR3 sequence is 14 residues long. J lost 13 bases, V lost 0 bases, and 8 bases had no gene match. CDR3 coding DNA: TGTGCCAGCAGCGTAGGAAGCGGGGGGAACCGCCAGTTCTTC. Translating gives CASSVGSGGNRQFF.

The chain has TRBV7-2 and TRBJ2-1; no firm D call. This CDR3 contains 14 residues. Trimming removed 3 bases at V and 12 bases at J, with 18 bases between. Germline lookup yields CDR1 SGHTA and CDR2 FQGNSA. CDR3 nucleotides: TGTGCCAGCAGCTTCCCCGACTCTTATGGAAGGCAGTTCTTC. Amino acids: CASSFPDSYGRQFF.

The chain carries TRBV7-2 and TRBJ1-2, with TRBD1 matching 9 bases. The junction had 9 bases not matched to a gene; V was cut back by 5 bases and J by 14 bases. Germline CDR1 is SGHTA and CDR2 is FQGNSA. The CDR3 covers 12 residues. CDR3 sequence reads: CASSPRTGVYTF. The CDR3 DNA reads as TGTGCCAGCAGCCCCAGGACAGGGGTGTATACCTTC.

The genes are TRBV6-1 and TRBJ1-2; possible D gene TRBD1, 5 bases. The CDR3 has 15 amino acids. Trimming removed 0 bases at V and 4 bases at J, with 12 bases between. CDR1 is MNHNS, CDR2 SASEGT, per germline. This CDR3 is CASSEAHQGSYGYTF. The CDR3 bases are TGTGCCAGCAGTGAAGCGCATCAGGGAAGCTATGGCTACACCTTC.

The chain links TRBV7-2 to TRBJ2-1; 14 nucleotides agree with TRBD2. This CDR3 has 17 amino acids. The germline V gene has CDR1 SGHTA and CDR2 FQGNSA. The V and J ends lost 5 bases and 7 bases, in that order; junction bases with no gene match: 10. In DNA form, the CDR3 reads TGTGCCAGCAGCACACGACCTGGGACTAGCGGGAGAAATGAGCAGTTCTTC. It encodes CASSTRPGTSGRNEQFF.

J is TRBJ2-7 and V is TRBV28; D might be TRBD1 (5 bases). Germline CDR1 and CDR2: MDHEN and SYDVKM. Trimming took off 5 bases at V and 3 bases at J, with 14 bases between the two ends. The CDR3 totals 14 residues. CDR3 sequence (DNA): TGTGCCAGCAGTCCAGGGTCTCATTTCTACGAGCAGTACTTC. Amino acid sequence: CASSPGSHFYEQYF.